This T cell receptor (beta chain) was identified during a study of human T cells and chemical hapten exposure. Across the whole study: Upper inner arm skin measuring around 2 cm by around 2 cm received 2% DPC for sensitization.

TCRdb recomputed calls from the RACE reads with MiXCR, one row per CDR3 protein. The sample records around 67,000 distinct CDR3 sequences, roughly 8.5% being singletons. CDR1 is SGHTA, CDR2 FQGTGA, per germline. Trimming at V came to 4 bases and at J to 2 bases, leaving 6 bases not matched to a gene. The CDR3 is 16 residues long. Time point of the sample: patch test 2, 6 weeks after DPC sensitization. Treatment reported: therapeutic diphenylcyclopropenone sensitization with weekly scalp DPC. This clonotype originated in a woman between 45 and 65 years old with alopecia areata. Some clones in this sample may be carry-over from other donors' samples. The rearrangement uses TRBV7-3 and TRBJ2-1, with TRBD1 matching 9 bases. Here the sequenced sample was whole blood, taken in connection with sensitization to the hapten diphenylcyclopropenone (DPC). This chain's CDR3 is CASSWAGTGTYNEQFF. For the CDR3, the DNA is TGTGCCAGCAGCTGGGCCGGGACAGGGACCTACAATGAGCAGTTCTTC.